The clone carrying this T cell receptor (beta chain) was detected many times. Its matching antigen is unknown. The germline CDR1 and CDR2 sequences are SGHDN and FVKESK. The CDR3 extends over 13 amino acids. Trimming removed 6 bases from V and 1 base from J, with 7 bases in between. The source of the sample is a study of post-analysis software for immune sequencing data. For the study at large: Relapsing-remitting, secondary progressive and progressive-relapsing multiple sclerosis were all included among the disease courses.

Carried by the TCR beta cDNA libraries were unique molecular identifiers. Some 500,000 cDNA molecules were obtained per 1 to 10 million input T cells. One entry per CDR3 protein results from TCRdb running MiXCR on the PCR reads. The sample comprises hundreds of thousands of distinct CDR3 sequences, just over 35% of which are singletons, and under 5.5% rests with the top ten. Study conclusions and caveats: When the samples were clustered directly with F measure, those that had been prepared in the same batch showed strong co-clustering. TRBV5-6, TRBV5-1 and TRBV20-1 belonged to a set of a handful of TRBV segments that were more frequent in patients than controls. Significantly lower normalized Chao1 diversity was seen in multiple sclerosis patients than in controls.

The V and J genes are TRBV14 and TRBJ2-4; the D is unclear. Sequenced sample: blood. The TCR comes from a girl under 18 with multiple sclerosis. The CDR3 DNA reads as TGTGCCAGCAGTCCTAAGGCCAAAAACATTCAGTACTTC. Amino acids: CASSPKAKNIQYF.